Sequencing of this T cell receptor (beta chain) was carried out in a study of immune evolution from preneoplasia to lung adenocarcinoma. General study points: Top clone share appeared to fall from AAH through AIS, MIA, adenocarcinoma.

Data came from immunoSEQ multiplex PCR; TCRdb stores just in-frame clones and leaves some out. The data show some 8,200 clones, roughly 80% seen once. A note on this clone: What it binds is unknown.

This CDR3 contains 17 residues. CDR1 and CDR2 from the germline V gene are LNHDA and SQIVND (reference sequence). Trimming pared 9 bases from V and 1 base from J, leaving 22 bases between. Sequenced sample: FFPE invasive lung adenocarcinoma tissue. The rearrangement links TRBV19 to TRBJ1-5, with TRBD1 as a possible D gene (5 bases). The sequence was collected from a person aged 50-70 years with lung adenocarcinoma. The CDR3 loop is CASSRAGTMVSNQPQHF. The DNA for the CDR3 is TGTGCCAGCTCCCGGGCAGGGACGATGGTGAGCAATCAGCCCCAGCATTTT.